This entry features one T cell receptor (beta chain) sequence. This record belongs to a study of blood T cell repertoires in COVID-19. Sequencing was performed with immunoSEQ multiplex PCR; in TCRdb, only in-frame clones are kept and a portion is missing. The table records 200,000 or so clones, approximately 80% of them present only once. The CDR3 runs to 14 residues. Trimming cost V 4 bases and J 4 bases, with 13 bases left between them. Per the germline V gene, CDR1 is SGHTA and CDR2 is FQGNSA. This clonotype was sampled from a woman older than 75 with COVID-19, enrolled during active disease. The chain carries TRBV7-2 and TRBJ1-2; D gene uncertain. The material sequenced was peripheral blood. CDR3 sequence reads: CASSYPGEGYGYTF. The CDR3 DNA is TGTGCCAGCAGCTACCCAGGCGAAGGCTATGGCTACACCTTC.